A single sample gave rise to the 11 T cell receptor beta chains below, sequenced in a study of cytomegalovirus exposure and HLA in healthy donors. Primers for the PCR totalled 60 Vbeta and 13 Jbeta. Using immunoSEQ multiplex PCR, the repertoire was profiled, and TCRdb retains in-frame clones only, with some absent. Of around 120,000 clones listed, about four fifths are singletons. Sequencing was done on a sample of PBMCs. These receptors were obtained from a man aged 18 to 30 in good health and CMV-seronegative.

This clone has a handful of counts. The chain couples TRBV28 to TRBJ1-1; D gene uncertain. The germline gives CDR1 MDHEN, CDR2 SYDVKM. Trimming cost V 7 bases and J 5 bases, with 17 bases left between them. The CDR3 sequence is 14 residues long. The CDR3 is CASTPSLEITEAFF. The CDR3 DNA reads TGTGCCAGCACCCCCAGCCTGGAGATAACTGAAGCTTTCTTT.

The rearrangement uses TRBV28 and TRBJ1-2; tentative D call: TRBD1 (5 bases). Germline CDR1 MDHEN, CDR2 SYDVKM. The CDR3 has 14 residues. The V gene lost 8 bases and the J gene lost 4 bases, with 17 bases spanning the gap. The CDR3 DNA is TGTGCCAGCTCGACCGGACAAAGGGCCTATGGCTACACCTTC. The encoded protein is CASSTGQRAYGYTF.

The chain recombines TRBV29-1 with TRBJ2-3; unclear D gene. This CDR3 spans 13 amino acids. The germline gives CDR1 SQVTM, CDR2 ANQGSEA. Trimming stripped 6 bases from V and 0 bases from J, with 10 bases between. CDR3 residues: CSVGLSSTDTQYF. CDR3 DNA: TGCAGCGTCGGGTTATCTAGCACAGATACGCAGTATTTT.

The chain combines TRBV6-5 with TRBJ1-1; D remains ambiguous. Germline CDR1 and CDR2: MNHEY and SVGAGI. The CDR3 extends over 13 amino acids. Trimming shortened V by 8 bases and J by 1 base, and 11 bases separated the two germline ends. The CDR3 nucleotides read TGTGCCAGCCAACTAGGCTGGAACACTGAAGCTTTCTTT. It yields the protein CASQLGWNTEAFF.

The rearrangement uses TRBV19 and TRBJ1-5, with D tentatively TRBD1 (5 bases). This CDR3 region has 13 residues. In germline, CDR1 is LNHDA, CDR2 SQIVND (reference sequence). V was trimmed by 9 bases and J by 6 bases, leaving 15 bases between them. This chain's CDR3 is CASAGHPTQPQHF. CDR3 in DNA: TGTGCCAGCGCAGGACACCCCACTCAGCCCCAGCATTTT. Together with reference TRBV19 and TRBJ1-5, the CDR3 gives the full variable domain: DGGITQSPKYLFRKEGQNVTLSCEQNLNHDAMYWYRQDPGQGLRLIYYSQIVNDFQKGDIAEGYSVSREKKESFPLTVTSAQKNPTAFYLCASAGHPTQPQHFGDGTRLSIL.

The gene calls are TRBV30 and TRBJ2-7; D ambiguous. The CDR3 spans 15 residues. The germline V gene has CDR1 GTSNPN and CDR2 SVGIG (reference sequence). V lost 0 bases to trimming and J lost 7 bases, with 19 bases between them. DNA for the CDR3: TGTGCCTGGAGTGTCAAACCAGGATTTTATAAGGAGCAGTACTTC. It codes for CAWSVKPGFYKEQYF.

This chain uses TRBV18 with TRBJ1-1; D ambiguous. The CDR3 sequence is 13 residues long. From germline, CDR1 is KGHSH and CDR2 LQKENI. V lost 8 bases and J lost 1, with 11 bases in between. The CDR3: CASGKTGNTEAFF. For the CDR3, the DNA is TGTGCCAGCGGCAAGACGGGGAACACTGAAGCTTTCTTT.

The CDR3 region has the DNA TGTGCCAGCATGGACAGGGTCTTTGCGAACTATGGCTACACCTTC. This sequence encodes CASMDRVFANYGYTF. The rearrangement uses TRBV2 and TRBJ1-2, with 8 bases identical to TRBD1. The germline V gene encodes CDR1 SNHLY and CDR2 FYNNEI. The CDR3 spans 15 residues. Germline trimming cut 7 bases from V and 2 bases from J; bases unmatched to any gene: 9.

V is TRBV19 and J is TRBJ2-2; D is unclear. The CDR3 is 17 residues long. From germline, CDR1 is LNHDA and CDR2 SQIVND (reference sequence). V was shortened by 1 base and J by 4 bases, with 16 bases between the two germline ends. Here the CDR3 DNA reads TGTGCCAGTAGTATAGGGCTGGTGAACAGTGGCACCGGGGAGCTGTTTTTT. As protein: CASSIGLVNSGTGELFF.

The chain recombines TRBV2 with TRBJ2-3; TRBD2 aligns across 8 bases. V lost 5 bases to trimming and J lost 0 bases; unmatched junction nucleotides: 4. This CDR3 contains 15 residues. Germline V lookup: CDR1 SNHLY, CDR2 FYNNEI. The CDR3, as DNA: TGTGCCAGCAGTCAGCGGGAGCGAAGCACAGATACGCAGTATTTT. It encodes CASSQRERSTDTQYF.

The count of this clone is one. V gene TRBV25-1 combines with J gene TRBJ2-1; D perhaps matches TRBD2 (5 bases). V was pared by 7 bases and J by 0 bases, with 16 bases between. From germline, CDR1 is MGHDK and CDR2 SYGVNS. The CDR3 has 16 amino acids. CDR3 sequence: CASIKGLYLSYNEQFF. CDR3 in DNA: TGTGCCAGCATCAAAGGACTTTACCTCTCCTACAATGAGCAGTTCTTC.